Listed below are T cell receptor beta chains from one sample, sequenced in a study of T cells after yellow fever vaccination. Each CDR3 protein gets one entry after TCRdb re-called the 5' RACE reads with MiXCR. The sample carries approximately 170,000 distinct CDR3 sequences, 11% recorded once. Sequencing was performed on CD8+ T cells sorted from PBMCs, taken 15 days after the yellow fever booster vaccination. The receptors stem from a man aged 18-30 years who received the YFV17D yellow fever vaccine. Each CDR3 is given with its conserved first and last residue. D genes are given only for firm matches. Size is omitted from some rows. Given values are once, few, many or a class for expanded clones.

TRBJ2-1 | TRBV7-9 | - | few | CASSPAWDEQFF | TGTGCCAGCAGCCCCGCTTGGGATGAGCAGTTCTTC
TRBJ2-3 | TRBV5-4 | - | - | CASSWGGLDADTQYF | TGTGCCAGCAGCTGGGGTGGGCTAGACGCAGATACGCAGTATTTT
TRBJ2-2 | TRBV4-1 | TRBD1 | - | CASSRRTGDAAGELFF | TGCGCCAGCAGCCGCAGGACAGGGGATGCGGCCGGGGAGCTGTTTTTT
TRBJ1-1 | TRBV29-1 | TRBD1 | many | CSVGLGGIEAFF | TGCAGCGTTGGTCTAGGGGGCATTGAAGCTTTCTTT
TRBJ1-2 | TRBV2 | - | - | CATSATESPYYGYTF | TGTGCCACCTCCGCGACGGAATCGCCTTACTATGGCTACACCTTC
TRBJ2-5 | TRBV7-2 | TRBD2 | - | CASSATSGGAYETQYF | TGTGCCAGCAGCGCAACTAGCGGGGGGGCTTACGAGACCCAGTACTTC
TRBJ1-2 | TRBV10-3 | TRBD1 | few | CAISVASGQESRGYTF | TGTGCCATCAGTGTGGCCTCAGGACAGGAAAGTCGGGGCTACACCTTC
TRBJ2-5 | TRBV4-3 | - | - | CASSQVGGADISVTQYF | TGCGCCAGCAGCCAAGTGGGGGGCGCCGATATCTCAGTGACCCAGTACTTC
TRBJ1-1 | TRBV6-2/TRBV6-3 | - | - | CASSLRSLGEAFF | TGTGCCAGCAGCCTCCGGAGCCTTGGTGAAGCTTTCTTT
TRBJ2-3 | TRBV27 | TRBD2 | - | CASSLVRQRGVADTQYF | TGTGCCAGCAGTTTAGTTCGCCAGCGGGGGGTAGCAGATACGCAGTATTTT
TRBJ2-1 | TRBV19 | - | - | CATWDRSYNEQFF | TGTGCCACCTGGGACCGTTCCTACAATGAGCAGTTCTTC